This entry concerns a single TCR beta chain. The clone's antigen remains unknown. No quality values exist for individual bases; no much larger clone is one base distant. These data come from a study of blood T cell repertoires in COVID-19 (dated by TCRdb to about 2020). Background for the entire study: Samples from collaborators originated in the United States, Italy and Spain and spanned both the acute and convalescent phases of COVID-19. The material from the prospective study consisted of cDNA or gDNA derived from T cells, B-cell-depleted T cells, or PBMCs. Subjects who had been exposed to COVID-19, were actively infected with it, or had recovered from it provided the deeply sampled blood TCRbeta repertoires that made up the dataset. The repertoires were released in a freely available public database intended as a resource for research on the immune response to SARS-CoV-2. Samples came from the ongoing ImmuneRACE study (first 160 participants) plus 1,254 subjects from 6 global collaborators. The sample metadata nearly always contained a de-identified subject ID, COVID-19 status, age in years and sex. Where available, HLA class I and class II types were taken from metadata supplied by the sample provider and were not determined by assay-based typing. Beyond this particular receptor, the publication reports: The amount of clinical and demographic metadata varied by source and participant and was provided uncurated.

Collaborating institutions collected whole blood in K2EDTA tubes following their own protocols. For TCRbeta analysis, collaborators shipped samples as frozen whole blood, isolated PBMCs, or DNA extracted from either of those sample types. The CDR3 sequence holds 16 residues, the cysteine and phenylalanine included. Only the CDR3 region is kept as DNA, spanning 48 bases read in frame from base 1. Looking up the germline V gene yields CDR1 MGHRA and CDR2 YSYEKL. V was cut back by 3 bases and J by 2 bases, leaving a gap of 11 bases between them. TCRbeta CDR3 regions were amplified from genomic DNA by means of the immunoSEQ Assay, a bias-controlled multiplex PCR. In the source study's methods: The number of nucleated cells in each sample was estimated by amplification of reference gene primers within the assay. To quantify the absolute abundance of each unique TCRbeta CDR3 rearrangement, sequence reads were collapsed and filtered. For each sample, productive Simpson clonality was calculated as the square root of Simpson's diversity index over productive rearrangements. TCRdb holds this immuneACCESS table with in-frame rearrangements only. Some clones are missing; in checked studies, unresolved V genes explain under half, and the rest has no known cause. V and J calls and clone size are copied from that table; D and trimming were computed from the DNA. The sample yields a few hundred thousand clones; 80% to 90% were counted once. Roughly 2% of the sample is taken by the ten largest.

Material for sequencing was peripheral blood. The receptor comes from a woman aged 45-65 years with acute or convalescent COVID-19. The V and J segments used are TRBV4-1 and TRBJ2-6; tentative D gene TRBD1, with 6 bases matching. Read as DNA, the sequence is TGCGCCAGCAGCCAGCAACAGGGTCCTGGGGCCAACGTCCTGACTTTC. It is translated as CASSQQQGPGANVLTF.